The clone carrying this TCR beta chain appeared a single time. The repertoire was sequenced with immunoSEQ multiplex PCR; TCRdb's copy has only in-frame clones and lacks some. The table includes around 50,000 clones, about 72% detected once. The data were taken from a study of blood T cell repertoires in COVID-19. CDR3 length: 15 residues. Germline CDR1 GTSNPN, CDR2 SVGIG (reference sequence). Trimming pared 2 bases from V and 0 bases from J, leaving 11 bases between. The rearrangement links TRBV30 to TRBJ1-5, with D tentatively TRBD1 (6 bases). Sequences were obtained from PBMCs or T cells enriched from blood (not recorded which). This clonotype originated in a woman in her fifties or sixties with acute COVID-19. The CDR3 loop is CAWSSGVNSNQPQHF. CDR3 in DNA: TGTGCCTGGAGTTCAGGGGTCAATAGCAATCAGCCCCAGCATTTT.